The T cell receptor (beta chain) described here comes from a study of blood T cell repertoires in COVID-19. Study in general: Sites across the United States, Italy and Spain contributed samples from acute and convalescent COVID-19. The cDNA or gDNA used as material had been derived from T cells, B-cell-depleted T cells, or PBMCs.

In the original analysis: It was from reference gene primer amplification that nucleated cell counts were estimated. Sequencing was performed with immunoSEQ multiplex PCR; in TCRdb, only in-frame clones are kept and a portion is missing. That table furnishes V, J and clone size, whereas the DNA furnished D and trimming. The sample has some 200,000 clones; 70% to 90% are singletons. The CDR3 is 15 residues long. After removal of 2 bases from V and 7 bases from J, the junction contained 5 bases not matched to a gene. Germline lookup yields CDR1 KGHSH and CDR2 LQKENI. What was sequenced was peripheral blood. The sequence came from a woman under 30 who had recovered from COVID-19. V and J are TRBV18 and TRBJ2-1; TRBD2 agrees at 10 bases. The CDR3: CASSPGLAGVNEQFF. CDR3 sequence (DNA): TGTGCCAGCTCACCAGGGCTAGCGGGAGTAAATGAGCAGTTCTTC.